This record covers a single TCR beta chain. The record originates from a study of untreated major depressive disorder. Magnetic negative selection enriched CD4+ T cells from thawed PBMCs. Repertoires were generated with immunoSEQ multiplex PCR, while TCRdb's copy carries only in-frame clones and drops some. The repertoire holds tens of thousands of clones, with 85% to 95% as singletons. V lost 3 bases to trimming and J lost 2 bases, with 10 bases between them. The CDR3 is made up of 14 amino acids. CDR1 and CDR2 (germline): SNHLY, FYNNEI. The material sequenced was CD4+ T cells from PBMCs. The chain has TRBV2 and TRBJ1-2; weak D call: TRBD1 (5 bases). This receptor was taken from a man aged 25-45 years in good health. The CDR3 sequence: CASSDQGDNYGYTF. The CDR3 DNA reads TGTGCCAGCAGTGACCAGGGTGACAACTATGGCTACACCTTC.